This TCR beta chain was obtained from a study of cytomegalovirus exposure and HLA in healthy donors. It was with 60 Vbeta and 13 Jbeta primers that the PCR ran. Produced via immunoSEQ multiplex PCR; TCRdb's table is partial and in-frame only. This sample's table reports approximately 75,000 clones. There are 14 residues in the CDR3. The V gene lost 5 bases and the J gene lost 8 bases, with 18 bases spanning the gap. Looked up from germline, CDR1 is SGHAT and CDR2 is FQNNGV. Source material: PBMCs. V usage is TRBV11-2 and J usage is TRBJ1-2, with a tentative D call TRBD1 (5 bases). This clonotype was obtained from a man in his forties in good health and CMV-seronegative. The CDR3 nucleotides read TGTGCCAGCAGCAGGAGGGGTGGGCAGGTCGGCTACACCTTC. Its translation is CASSRRGGQVGYTF. The whole variable domain, remainder taken from reference TRBV11-2 and TRBJ1-2, is EAGVAQSPRYKIIEKRQSVAFWCNPISGHATLYWYQQILGQGPKLLIQFQNNGVVDDSQLPKDRFSAERLKGVDSTLKIQPAKLEDSAVYLCASSRRGGQVGYTFGSGTRLTVV.